This entry concerns a single T cell receptor beta chain. Its target is unknown. Germline V gene data show CDR1 as LGHNA and CDR2 as YSLEER. The CDR3 covers 15 residues. This record comes from a study of T cells expressing NK-cell markers. TCRdb reprocessed the 5' RACE reads and keeps a single row for each CDR3 protein, giving no DNA. Its listing shows about 140,000 distinct CDR3 sequences. Study-level points and caveats: Leadership of the CD3+CD56-NKG2C+ fraction also belonged to these clonotypes in four donors.

The rearrangement joins TRBV4-3 to TRBJ1-2; TCRdb calls TRBD1, which cannot be checked without DNA. Sample: blood T cells: a sorted CD56 or NKG2C T cell subset, CD4+ or CD8+ T cells, or bulk PBMC T cells (not recorded which). This clonotype was sampled from a man aged 18 to 30 in good health. The chain's CDR3 is CASSQETGLNYGYTF.